A single T cell receptor (beta chain) is shown here with its context. Its antigen remains unidentified. This sample is drawn from a study of cytomegalovirus exposure and HLA in healthy donors. Study observations and caveats: Three chains linked to CMV were shown in vitro to be specific for CMV antigens. The classifier was said to identify cytomegalovirus status with high specificity and sensitivity. There were several of the most significant clusters that appeared linked to common viral pathogens in a later analysis.

This CDR3 is 13 amino acids long. Per germline, CDR1 GTSNPN and CDR2 SVGIG (reference sequence). Trimming cost V 4 bases and J 0 bases, with 9 bases left between them. PCR used 60 Vbeta primers and 13 Jbeta primers. Produced via immunoSEQ multiplex PCR; TCRdb's table is partial and in-frame only. Seen here are around 92,000 clones, about 70% observed once, and the top ten hold roughly 3%. This rearrangement joins TRBV30 to TRBJ1-1; D ambiguous. The sample was PBMCs. The TCR sequence derives from a female donor in good health and CMV-seropositive. The CDR3, as DNA: TGTGCCTGGAAGGGCGGGGTGAACACTGAAGCTTTCTTT. Amino acid sequence: CAWKGGVNTEAFF. Variable domain in full (rest from reference TRBV30 and TRBJ1-1): SQTIHQWPATLVQPVGSPLSLECTVEGTSNPNLYWYRQAAGRGLQLLFYSVGIGQISSEVPQNLSASRPQDRQFILSSKKLLLSDSGFYLCAWKGGVNTEAFFGQGTRLTVV.